This T cell receptor (beta chain) derives from a study of Ad26.COV2.S vaccination and SARS-CoV-2 variants. Here immunoSEQ multiplex PCR was the method, and the copy in TCRdb shows in-frame clones only, minus some. The table records some 330,000 clones, roughly nine tenths of them present only once. Treatment defined: around 19 received Ad26.COV2.S at low or high dose, single or two shots; about 5 received placebo; per-sample allocation not given. Samples analyzed were those drawn on day 63 after the first vaccine or placebo injection. V lost 5 bases and J lost 8; bases outside the gene matches: 5. There are 12 residues in the CDR3. Germline CDR1 is SGHAT and CDR2 is FQNNGV.

The TCR originated in a person aged 18-65 years who received the Ad26.COV2.S COVID-19 vaccine or a placebo. The chain uses TRBV11-2 and TRBJ1-1; 7 nucleotides match TRBD1. Sequenced here: peripheral blood, sampled in a trial of Ad26.COV2.S vaccine versus placebo. The CDR3 region is CASSTRGQEAFF. The CDR3 nucleotides read TGTGCCAGCAGCACGAGGGGGCAGGAAGCTTTCTTT.